Listed here is a single T cell receptor (beta chain). Its antigen is undetermined. As the method for making TCR beta libraries, quantitative 5'-RACE with molecular barcodes was used. TCRdb analysed the 5' RACE reads with MiXCR anew, one entry per CDR3 protein. The profile covers roughly 470,000 distinct CDR3 sequences, with 25% to 30% appearing a single time and about 0.92% taken by the ten largest. The data derive from a study of CD8 T cells in ankylosing spondylitis. Study-wide findings and caveats: Disease-linked clones bore a CD8+ phenotype and were relatively rare in peripheral blood. Earlier authors reported some of these motif variants in reactive arthritis synovial fluid and blood. Characteristic of ankylosing spondylitis blood, it appeared, was a TCR beta motif comprising several highly homologous variants. Disease-linked clones reportedly showed significant enrichment in matched ankylosing spondylitis synovial fluid.

The TCR comes from a male donor with ankylosing spondylitis. Specimen: blood, either unsorted or a sorted T cell fraction (not recorded which).

The CDR3 DNA reads TGTGCCAGCAGTTCATACGGTTCAAGGCAGGGGGACTACAATGAGCAGTTCTTC. It specifies CASSSYGSRQGDYNEQFF. The V and J genes are TRBV12-3 or TRBV12-4 and TRBJ2-1; 7 bases align to TRBD1. V shed 4 bases and J 3 bases; nucleotides not matched to a gene: 15. The CDR3 has 18 residues.